This T cell receptor beta chain derives from a study of Graves' ophthalmopathy and Graves' hyperthyroidism. Across the study: Ahead of any treatment, peripheral blood was obtained at the initial diagnosis. General study findings and limits: The model's prediction of ophthalmopathy progression had roughly 68% sensitivity and less than 75% specificity.

Scientists amplified the TCR beta CDR3 regions from RNA transcripts. HTBI-primed first-round RT-PCR preceded second-round multiplex PCR. In TCRdb, the multiplex PCR reads were re-called with MiXCR into one record per CDR3 protein. The sample yields hundreds of thousands of distinct CDR3 sequences, just over 40% seen once. Germline loops: CDR1 ENHRY, CDR2 SYGVKD. The CDR3 has 12 residues. Concerning this clonotype: As yet, its antigen is unknown.

The rearrangement joins TRBV10-3 to TRBJ1-2, with unresolved D. The specimen sequenced was peripheral blood. The sequence came from an adult man with Graves' ophthalmopathy. The CDR3 loop reads CARGPDSYGYTF. The CDR3, as DNA: TGTGCTAGAGGACCGGACTCCTATGGCTACACCTTC.